This note documents a single T cell receptor beta chain sequence. The CDR3 is 15 amino acids. Looked up from germline, CDR1 is PRHDT and CDR2 is FYEKMQ (reference sequence). V lost 5 bases and J lost 4; bases outside the gene matches: 6. 13 Jbeta primers and 60 Vbeta primers were used for the PCR. The data were produced by immunoSEQ multiplex PCR, yet TCRdb's version contains in-frame clones alone and is incomplete. The sample includes about 120,000 clones, approximately 80% of them seen just once. This specimen comes from a study of cytomegalovirus exposure and HLA in healthy donors. The V gene is TRBV13, the J gene TRBJ1-3; TRBD1 agrees at 9 bases. The receptor comes from a male donor in good health and CMV-seropositive. Sequenced material: PBMCs. CDR3 protein: CASSKGQGIGNTIYF. The CDR3 DNA follows: TGTGCCAGCAGCAAGGGACAGGGAATCGGAAACACCATATATTTT. The variable domain in full, with the rest retrieved from reference TRBV13 and TRBJ1-3, is AAGVIQSPRHLIKEKRETATLKCYPIPRHDTVYWYQQGPGQDPQFLISFYEKMQSDKGSIPDRFSAQQFSDYHSELNMSSLELGDSALYFCASSKGQGIGNTIYFGEGSWLTVV.